This T cell receptor (beta chain) is from a study of cytomegalovirus exposure and HLA in healthy donors. Study-wide findings and caveats: Earlier results showed most TCR beta V segments being productive about 87% or about 30% of the time.

Remarks on this clone: Its matching antigen is unknown.

Germline trimming cut 9 bases from V and 2 bases from J; bases unmatched to any gene: 14. Germline assignment: CDR1 SNHLY and CDR2 FYNNEI. This CDR3 spans 16 amino acids. The PCR employed 60 Vbeta primers together with 13 Jbeta primers. Method: immunoSEQ multiplex PCR; TCRdb's copy keeps in-frame clones and lacks some. This sample has about 160,000 clones, with 85% found just once. The chain recombines TRBV2 with TRBJ2-3; 7 nucleotides align to TRBD1. The sample taken for sequencing was PBMCs. The receptor's source is a boy aged 2 to 9 in good health and CMV-seronegative. CDR3 coding DNA: TGTGCCAGTACCGGGACAGTGATTCGATCCACAGATACGCAGTATTTT. This sequence encodes CASTGTVIRSTDTQYF.